The next 17 T cell receptor beta chains were all read from a single sample in a study of pediatric ulcerative colitis. Assay: immunoSEQ multiplex PCR; the TCRdb copy retains only in-frame clones and omits some. This sample yields around 61,000 clones, of which approximately 87% are seen a single time; nearly 3.5% belongs to the top ten. Specimen: blood. The receptors come from a boy aged 5-17 years with severe ulcerative colitis.

The chain links TRBV9 to TRBJ2-1; 10 bases line up with TRBD2. This CDR3 contains 16 residues. CDR1 is SGDLS, CDR2 YYNGEE, per germline. Trimming took 0 bases from V and 6 from J; bases not matched to a gene: 6. The CDR3 coding sequence is TGTGCCAGCAGCGTAGTGCCTAGCGGGAGTAGCAATGAGCAGTTCTTC. Protein: CASSVVPSGSSNEQFF.

This clone was recorded a few times. This sequence joins TRBV5-6 and TRBJ1-3; TRBD1 matches 10 bases. V trimming: 4 bases; J trimming: 0 bases; junction bases outside the gene matches: 7. Germline V gene sequence: CDR1 SGHDT, CDR2 YYEEEE. The CDR3 runs 17 residues. The CDR3 region is CASSAGQGIASGNTIYF. DNA for the CDR3: TGTGCCAGCAGCGCGGGACAGGGGATAGCCTCTGGAAACACCATATATTTT.

The J gene is TRBJ2-2, the V gene TRBV5-1; TRBD2 matches at 7 bases. Germline-derived CDR1 and CDR2 are SGHRS and YFSETQ. The CDR3 consists of 16 residues. The V gene end was trimmed by 0 bases and the J gene end by 5 bases; junction bases not matched to a gene: 7. The CDR3 is CASSLDPSGKTGELFF. The CDR3 region has the DNA TGCGCCAGCAGCTTGGACCCTAGCGGAAAGACCGGGGAGCTGTTTTTT.

This chain connects TRBV28 to TRBJ2-1; 9 bases fit TRBD1. CDR1 and CDR2 (germline): MDHEN, SYDVKM. The CDR3 runs to 14 residues. The V gene end was trimmed by 7 bases and the J gene end by 8 bases; junction bases not matched to a gene: 9. CDR3 nucleotide sequence: TGTGCCAGCATCCCGGGGACAGGGCGGGATGAGCAGTTCTTC. This translates into CASIPGTGRDEQFF.

This chain links TRBV4-2 with TRBJ2-7; possibly TRBD1 or TRBD2 for D (5 bases each). Trimming removed 1 base at V and 3 bases at J, with 16 bases between. Germline loops: CDR1 LGHNA, CDR2 YNFKEQ. The CDR3 totals 16 residues. CDR3 amino acids: CASSQGSARGYYEQYF. The CDR3 nucleotides read TGTGCCAGCAGCCAAGGTTCGGCGAGGGGATACTACGAGCAGTACTTC.

The chain couples TRBV7-9 to TRBJ1-4, with no clear D. Germline CDR1 is SEHNR and CDR2 is FQNEAQ (reference sequence). V lost 3 bases to trimming and J lost 8 bases, with 10 bases between them. The CDR3 totals 13 residues. In DNA, the CDR3 is TGTGCCAGCAGCTTCGGGGTGGAGGAAAAACTGTTTTTT. Protein sequence: CASSFGVEEKLFF.

CDR3 loop: CASSLVGTGGFGKETQYF. CDR3 nucleotide sequence: TGCGCCAGCAGCTTGGTGGGGACAGGGGGCTTTGGGAAAGAGACCCAGTACTTC. V and J are TRBV5-1 and TRBJ2-5; 12 bases are shared with TRBD1. With 0 bases clipped from V and 3 bases from J, the junction kept 9 bases outside the gene matches. The CDR3 is made up of 18 amino acids. In germline, CDR1 is SGHRS, CDR2 YFSETQ. Full variable domain (remainder filled in from reference TRBV5-1 and TRBJ2-5): KAGVTQTPRYLIKTRGQQVTLSCSPISGHRSVSWYQQTPGQGLQFLFEYFSETQRNKGNFPGRFSGRQFSNSRSEMNVSTLELGDSALYLCASSLVGTGGFGKETQYFGPGTRLLVL.

This clone has just one count. The chain combines TRBV5-6 with TRBJ2-1, with D uncertain. CDR1 and CDR2 from the germline V gene are SGHDT and YYEEEE. V lost 4 bases and J lost 5, with 13 bases in between. The CDR3 runs to 14 residues. The CDR3 DNA sequence: TGTGCCAGCAGCCGGCTAGTGGTGGACAATGAGCAGTTCTTC. Protein sequence: CASSRLVVDNEQFF.

This chain joins TRBV4-1 and TRBJ1-6; 7 nucleotides line up with TRBD1. Germline CDR1 reads MGHRA; CDR2 reads YSYEKL. The CDR3 is 18 amino acids. V was clipped by 0 bases and J by 1 base; unmatched bases: 6. The DNA for the CDR3 is TGCGCCAGCAGCCAAGATGACAGGGAAACGTCCTATAATTCACCCCTCCACTTT. Its protein is CASSQDDRETSYNSPLHF.

The V and J genes are TRBV10-3 and TRBJ2-2; 10 bases are shared with TRBD1. CDR1 ENHRY and CDR2 SYGVKD come from the germline V gene. The V gene end was trimmed by 11 bases and the J gene end by 3 bases; junction bases not matched to a gene: 3. The CDR3 is made up of 13 amino acids. This CDR3 is CAVGQGDTGELFF. CDR3 nucleotide sequence: TGTGCCGTTGGACAGGGGGACACCGGGGAGCTGTTTTTT.

The chain has TRBV6-1 and TRBJ1-3; TRBD1 agrees at 9 bases. CDR1 and CDR2 (germline): MNHNS, SASEGT. The V gene end was trimmed by 0 bases and the J gene end by 6 bases; junction bases not matched to a gene: 15. The CDR3 runs to 19 residues. The CDR3 DNA reads TGTGCCAGCAGTGAAGCGGCCTGGGACAGGGCAATATTTGAAAACACCATATATTTT. Encoded protein: CASSEAAWDRAIFENTIYF.

V and J are TRBV7-2 and TRBJ2-7; D not certain. There are 13 residues in the CDR3. Germline CDR1 reads SGHTA; CDR2 reads FQGNSA. Trimming took off 2 bases at V and 5 bases at J, with 10 bases between the two ends. CDR3 sequence reads: CASSLQRNNEQYF. DNA of the CDR3: TGTGCCAGCAGCTTACAACGGAATAACGAGCAGTACTTC.

The CDR3 coding sequence is TGTGCTAGTGCTCTCGACTTGGGGGACGAGCAGTACTTC. This translates into CASALDLGDEQYF. This rearrangement joins TRBV12-5 to TRBJ2-7; the D gene could be TRBD1 or TRBD2 (5 bases each). The CDR3 totals 13 residues. Between the trimmed V and J ends, which lost 7 bases and 5 bases, there was a span of 15 bases. CDR1 is LGHNT and CDR2 is FRNRAP in the germline V gene.

J is TRBJ2-6 and V is TRBV6-6; D is possibly TRBD2 (6 bases). Germline V gene sequence: CDR1 MNHNY, CDR2 SVGAGI (reference sequence). CDR3 length: 14 amino acids. V was clipped by 6 bases and J by 3 bases, with 9 bases between them. DNA of the CDR3: TGTGCCAGCAGGGACTACTTTGGGGCCAACGTCCTGACTTTC. Translated, it gives CASRDYFGANVLTF.

The chain has TRBV2 and TRBJ2-2; 7 bases match TRBD1. In germline, CDR1 is SNHLY, CDR2 FYNNEI. The CDR3 extends over 15 amino acids. With 4 bases clipped from V and 6 bases from J, the junction kept 8 bases outside the gene matches. The CDR3 region has the DNA TGTGCCAGCAGTGCTACAGGGGAGTGGCCCGGGGAGCTGTTTTTT. It encodes CASSATGEWPGELFF.

This clone has a single count. The chain employs TRBV27 and TRBJ1-1; 7 bases map to TRBD1. V gave up 3 bases and J gave up 8 bases; unmatched junction bases: 9. This CDR3 spans 14 amino acids. The germline gives CDR1 MNHEY, CDR2 SMNVEV (reference sequence). CDR3 region: CASSFQDRLGEAFF. The CDR3 DNA reads TGTGCCAGCAGTTTTCAGGACAGGTTGGGGGAAGCTTTCTTT.

This clone occurred once. The V call is TRBV10-1, the J call TRBJ2-3, with 9 nucleotides matching TRBD2. V gave up 4 bases and J gave up 6 bases; unmatched junction bases: 11. The CDR3 has 16 amino acids. Germline CDR1 WNHNN, CDR2 SYGVQD (reference sequence). DNA of the CDR3: TGCGCCAGCAGTGGTCCGGCGGGAGGGCCATTGGATACGCAGTATTTT. Protein sequence: CASSGPAGGPLDTQYF.